The rows below give T cell receptor beta chains drawn from one sample of a study of tissue T cells after allogeneic stem cell transplantation. The assay was immunoSEQ multiplex PCR, and TCRdb's table has in-frame clones only and misses some. Among a few thousand clones listed, 55% to 75% were seen once. The sample consisted of tissue from the colon, taken at autopsy. Receptor source: a female donor older than 55 with lung cancer. CDR3s leave out the opening cysteine and the closing phenylalanine or tryptophan.

v_call cdr3_aa
TRBV5-4 ASSLGGGRDTEAF
TRBV19 ASGSGSTYEQY
TRBV7-2 ASSLAGLAGGTDTQY
TRBV11-3 ASSGGTGTNSPLH
TRBV4-3 ASSRLAGGDTQY
TRBV4-2 ASSQGVAEAF
TRBV10-1 ASSDSRIAGELF
TRBV7-3 ASSLIPPDSRISGANVLT
TRBV6-5 ASSSGPTPYEQY
TRBV7-3 ARGGPPRDPNGDEQY
TRBV19 ASSLHHRVLNEKLF
TRBV7-9 ASSPGTGGYNEQF
TRBV12-2 ASRLKGQGGCAEKLF
TRBV5-1 ASSLEKGNTIY
TRBV2 ASILAGVYEQY
TRBV11-3 ASSPGRSTDTQY
TRBV30 AWSVPHLRVSREKLF
TRBV11-3 ASGTSGSRTYNEQF
TRBV19 ASSREGQLGYT
TRBV7-8 ASSLYNGANVLT
TRBV5-1 ASCRGKDYNEQF
TRBV24-1 ATSERGLHTDTQY
TRBV5-1 ASQGQAASTDTQY
TRBV7-8 ASSLNRGTDTQY
TRBV30 AWSVPFGDPSGVSGNTIY
TRBV19 ASSTIGLAGGTDTQY
TRBV19 ASKETSGNGELF
TRBV7-3 ASSSGLAGDTQY
TRBV18 ASSRDREADTQY
TRBV7-2 ASSWGSRGTLNTGELF
TRBV2 ASTKVGQGVF
TRBV5-8 ASSSHRGINYGYT
TRBV29-1 SVEGLRGGVDGYT
TRBV10-3 AIRGQGAGSSYEQY